A single sample is the source of the 16 T cell receptor beta chains below, sequenced in a study of control samples from healthy donors and cancer patients. The table came from immunoSEQ multiplex PCR; TCRdb's copy has only in-frame clones and leaves some out. The sample lists 160,000 or so clones, about 90% occurring once. The sequenced material came from blood. The receptors were gathered from a woman in her 30s in good health.

CDR3 nucleotides: TGTGCCAGCAGCGGGGACGGGAGCTCCTATAATTCACCCCTCCACTTT. Translation: CASSGDGSSYNSPLHF. The chain employs TRBV5-7 and TRBJ1-6; weak D call: TRBD1 (5 bases). TRBV5-7 is filed as an ORF, its function uncertain. This CDR3 spans 16 amino acids. With 4 bases removed from V and 0 bases from J, the gap between germline ends came to 11 bases.

DNA for the CDR3: TGTGCCAGCAATAATCCGGGACTAGCGCCGACCTACGAGCAGTACTTC. Translation gives CASNNPGLAPTYEQYF. The J gene is TRBJ2-7, the V gene TRBV28; 10 bases fit TRBD2. CDR1 is MDHEN and CDR2 is SYDVKM in the germline V gene. CDR3 size: 16 residues. V lost 7 bases to trimming and J lost 2 bases; unmatched junction nucleotides: 11.

The V and J genes are TRBV7-9 and TRBJ2-7, with D tentatively TRBD2 (6 bases). The V end lost 1 base, the J end lost 2 bases, and 12 bases lay between the germline ends. Looked up from germline, CDR1 is SEHNR and CDR2 is FQNEAQ (reference sequence). This CDR3 contains 15 residues. The CDR3 DNA is TGTGCCAGCAGCTTAGTGGTTGGCGGGGCCTACGAGCAGTACTTC. This codes for CASSLVVGGAYEQYF.

The chain links TRBV7-2 to TRBJ1-5; TRBD1 is a possible D gene (6 bases). Trimming stripped 1 base from V and 5 bases from J, with 9 bases between. CDR1 and CDR2 from the germline V gene are SGHTA and FQGNSA. This CDR3 comprises 14 residues. CDR3 sequence reads: CASSLVGGDQPQHF. CDR3 nucleotide sequence: TGTGCCAGCAGCTTAGTAGGGGGGGATCAGCCCCAGCATTTT. Using reference TRBV7-2 and TRBJ1-5 for the parts outside the CDR3, the full variable domain is GAGVSQSPSNKVTEKGKDVELRCDPISGHTALYWYRQSLGQGLEFLIYFQGNSAPDKSGLPSDRFSAERTGGSVSTLTIQRTQQEDSAVYLCASSLVGGDQPQHFGDGTRLSIL.

The chain combines TRBV10-2 with TRBJ1-3; D is ambiguous. Trimming pared 3 bases from V and 8 bases from J, leaving 11 bases between. Germline-derived CDR1 and CDR2 are WSHSY and SAAADI. The CDR3 contains 13 residues. CDR3 sequence reads: CASSDPALDTIYF. The CDR3 coding sequence is TGCGCCAGCAGTGATCCCGCACTGGACACCATATATTTT.

V is TRBV24-1 and J is TRBJ2-1; maybe TRBD1 (6 bases). This CDR3 is 11 amino acids long. Trimming shortened V by 7 bases and J by 8 bases, and 8 bases separated the two germline ends. Germline-derived CDR1 and CDR2 are KGHDR and SFDVKD. The CDR3 region is CATSRGYEQFF. In DNA form, the CDR3 reads TGTGCCACCAGCAGGGGTTATGAGCAGTTCTTC.

This clone was picked up one time. This chain links TRBV9 with TRBJ1-4; TRBD1 is a possible D gene (5 bases). CDR3 length: 15 amino acids. Trimming stripped 0 bases from V and 6 bases from J, with 12 bases between. Germline loops: CDR1 SGDLS, CDR2 YYNGEE. The CDR3 DNA reads as TGTGCCAGCAGCGTAGGGTGGGGGGGTTATGAAAAACTGTTTTTT. Amino acids: CASSVGWGGYEKLFF.

The CDR3 here is CASSQRTGGATDTQYF. For the CDR3, the DNA is TGCGCCAGCAGCCAGCGGACAGGGGGGGCCACAGATACGCAGTATTTT. The gene calls are TRBV4-3 and TRBJ2-3; TRBD1 agrees at 10 bases. The CDR3 loop spans 16 amino acids. V lost 3 bases to trimming and J lost 2 bases; unmatched junction nucleotides: 5. From germline, CDR1 is LGHNA and CDR2 YSLEER.

This chain joins TRBV3-1 (or the pseudogene TRBV3-2) and TRBJ2-3; 8 bases match TRBD2. Germline loops: CDR1 LGHDT, CDR2 YNNKEL (reference sequence). With 1 base clipped from V and 3 bases from J, the junction kept 9 bases outside the gene matches. The CDR3 extends over 17 amino acids. Here the CDR3 DNA reads TGTGCCAGCAGCCAAGGCGGGGGGTGGCGACGAACAGATACGCAGTATTTT. Residues: CASSQGGGWRRTDTQYF.

The J gene is TRBJ2-1, the V gene TRBV29-1; D gene ambiguous. V was pared by 7 bases and J by 12 bases, with 13 bases between. The CDR3 length is 10 residues. CDR1 SQVTM and CDR2 ANQGSEA come from the germline V gene. Here the CDR3 reads CSATQLWQFF. Written as DNA, the CDR3 is TGCAGCGCGACCCAACTATGGCAGTTCTTC.

This chain joins TRBV25-1 and TRBJ2-2; the D call may be TRBD1 or TRBD2 (5 bases each). The V end lost 4 bases, the J end lost 4 bases, and 13 bases lay between the germline ends. CDR3 length: 15 amino acids. The germline V gene has CDR1 MGHDK and CDR2 SYGVNS. The CDR3 spells CASSARGVGTGELFF. In nucleotides, the CDR3 is TGTGCCAGCAGTGCCAGAGGGGTAGGCACCGGGGAGCTGTTTTTT.

The chain couples TRBV6-5 to TRBJ2-6; TRBD1 aligns across 12 bases. The germline V gene has CDR1 MNHEY and CDR2 SVGAGI. The CDR3 is 15 amino acids. After removal of 8 bases from V and 5 bases from J, the junction contained 4 bases not matched to a gene. CDR3 nucleotides: TGTGCCAGCGGGGGACAGGGGGCTCGGGCCAACGTCCTGACTTTC. Protein sequence: CASGGQGARANVLTF.

The V gene is TRBV5-5, the J gene TRBJ1-1; D is ambiguous. The germline V gene has CDR1 SGHKS and CDR2 YYEKEE (reference sequence). V was trimmed by 2 bases and J by 1 base, leaving 6 bases between them. The CDR3 sequence is 13 residues long. As DNA, the CDR3 is TGTGCCAGCAGCTTCCGAGGGAACACTGAAGCTTTCTTT. Its translation: CASSFRGNTEAFF. Full variable domain (rest looked up from reference TRBV5-5 and TRBJ1-1): DAGVTQSPTHLIKTRGQQVTLRCSPISGHKSVSWYQQVLGQGPQFIFQYYEKEERGRGNFPDRFSARQFPNYSSELNVNALLLGDSALYLCASSFRGNTEAFFGQGTRLTVV.

The J gene is TRBJ2-7, the V gene TRBV12-3 or TRBV12-4; 7 bases align to TRBD1. J lost 2 bases, V lost 5 bases, and 3 bases had no gene match. There are 13 residues in the CDR3. CDR3 sequence (DNA): TGTGCCAGCAGTCCCAGGGGGACCTACGAGCAGTACTTC. It translates to CASSPRGTYEQYF.

The rearrangement joins TRBV23-1 to TRBJ2-5; 14 nucleotides line up with TRBD2. TRBV23-1 is marked as an open reading frame, function uncertain. This CDR3 comprises 18 residues. Losses at the gene ends were 2 bases for V and 5 bases for J; bases not matched to a gene: 10. The CDR3 sequence is CASSQAGTSGRGQETQYF. CDR3 sequence (DNA): TGCGCCAGCAGTCAAGCAGGGACTAGCGGGAGAGGTCAGGAGACCCAGTACTTC.

This chain connects TRBV6-5 to TRBJ1-3, with D uncertain. The germline V gene encodes CDR1 MNHEY and CDR2 SVGAGI. V gave up 2 bases and J gave up 2 bases, with 10 bases separating them. CDR3 size: 15 residues. The CDR3 loop reads CASSYAISTGNTIYF. CDR3 nucleotide sequence: TGTGCCAGCAGTTACGCCATCAGCACTGGAAACACCATATATTTT.